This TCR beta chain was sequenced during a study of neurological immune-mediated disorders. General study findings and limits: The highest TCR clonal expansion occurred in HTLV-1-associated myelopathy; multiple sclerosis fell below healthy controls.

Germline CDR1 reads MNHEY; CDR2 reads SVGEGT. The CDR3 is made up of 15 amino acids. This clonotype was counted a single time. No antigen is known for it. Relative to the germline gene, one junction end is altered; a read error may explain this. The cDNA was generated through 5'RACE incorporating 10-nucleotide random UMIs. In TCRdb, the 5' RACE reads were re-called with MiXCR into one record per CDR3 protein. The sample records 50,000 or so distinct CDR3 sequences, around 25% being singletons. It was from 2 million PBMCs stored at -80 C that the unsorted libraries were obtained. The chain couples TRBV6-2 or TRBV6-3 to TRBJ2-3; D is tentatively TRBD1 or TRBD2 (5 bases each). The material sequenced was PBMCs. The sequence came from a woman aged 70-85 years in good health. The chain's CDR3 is CDSRYRTRSRDTQYF. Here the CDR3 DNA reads TGTGACAGCAGGTACAGGACTCGCTCCCGGGATACGCAGTATTTT.